This TCR beta chain was recorded in a study of blood T cell repertoires in COVID-19 (dated by TCRdb to 2020 to 2021). With regard to the full study: Collaborator samples came from the United States, Italy and Spain and covered acute and convalescent phases of COVID-19. The prospective study material was composed of cDNA or gDNA derived from T cells, B-cell-depleted T cells, or PBMCs. The dataset comprised deeply sampled blood TCRbeta repertoires from subjects exposed to, actively infected with, or recovered from COVID-19. The repertoires were released in a freely available public database meant as a resource for research on the immune response to SARS-CoV-2. Samples came from the ongoing ImmuneRACE study (first 160 participants) plus 1,254 subjects from 6 global collaborators. The sample metadata nearly always contained a de-identified subject ID, COVID-19 status, age in years and sex. HLA class I and class II types, where available, came from metadata supplied by the sample provider rather than from assay-based typing.

In the prospective study, participants were roughly 18 to 100 years old, resided in about 25 geographic areas of the United States, and were enrolled through a virtual design. In the prospective study, cohorts were assigned on the basis of participant-reported clinical history obtained from a screening survey and a study questionnaire. Recovered participants in ImmuneRACE Cohort 3 were defined by two consecutive negative NP/OP PCR tests, clearance by a healthcare professional, or resolution of symptoms. Each participant in the prospective study had whole blood, serum and a nasopharyngeal or oropharyngeal swab collected by mobile phlebotomists. Prospective study participants could optionally give additional blood draws and questionnaires over a roughly two-month period. Before DNA extraction, blood samples from the prospective study were shipped at room temperature or frozen. CDR1 and CDR2 were assigned from the germline V gene as SGHTA and FQGTGA. There are 12 amino acids in the CDR3, from cysteine to phenylalanine inclusive. Kept here is only the CDR3 DNA, which spans 36 bases and is read in frame from base 1. After removal of 5 bases from V and 8 bases from J, the junction retains 5 bases not matched to a gene.

TCRbeta CDR3 regions were amplified from genomic DNA by means of the immunoSEQ Assay, a bias-controlled multiplex PCR. The paper's processing steps were these. The number of nucleated cells in each sample was estimated by amplification of reference gene primers within the assay. Sequence reads were collapsed and filtered to measure the absolute abundance of every unique TCRbeta CDR3 rearrangement. For each sample, productive Simpson clonality was calculated by taking the square root of Simpson's diversity index across productive rearrangements. TCRdb mirrors the immuneACCESS table, restricted to in-frame sequences. Some clones are absent from its copies; in checked studies, under half trace to an unresolved V gene, and the reason for the others is unknown. That table gives V, J and clone size, and the DNA gave D and trimming. This sample lists roughly 160,000 clones; 80% to 85% were detected once. 10% to 15% of the sample rests with the top ten.

With regard to this clone: This receptor's antigen is unknown. The input lacks base qualities; no much larger clone sits a single base away.

The study at large found these results: The quantity of clinical and demographic metadata differed by source and by participant and was supplied without curation.

The TCR comes from a woman aged 55-70 years who had recovered from COVID-19. This sequence uses TRBV7-3 and TRBJ1-1; 7 central bases correspond to TRBD1. The sequenced sample was PBMCs or T cells enriched from blood (not recorded which). The CDR3 region has the sequence CASSPSGQEAFF. The nucleotide sequence is given as TGTGCCAGCAGCCCGTCGGGACAGGAAGCTTTCTTT.